This T cell receptor (beta chain) was documented in a study of blood T cell repertoires in COVID-19. About the study: The study drew acute and convalescent COVID-19 samples from the United States, Italy and Spain. T cells, B-cell-depleted T cells, or PBMCs supplied cDNA or gDNA.

The germline CDR1 and CDR2 sequences are KGHSH and LQKENI. This CDR3 is built from 15 residues. Trimming stripped 3 bases from V and 1 base from J, with 12 bases between. Profiling relied on immunoSEQ multiplex PCR, and the TCRdb table lists in-frame clones only, not all of them. The data show about 390,000 clones, more than 70% seen once. This sequence was found in a woman between 55 and 75 years old with COVID-19, enrolled during active disease. The rearrangement joins TRBV18 to TRBJ1-2; D uncertain. What was sequenced was peripheral blood. The CDR3 loop is CASSPLEGSNYGYTF. The CDR3 DNA reads TGTGCCAGCTCACCGTTAGAGGGTAGTAACTATGGCTACACCTTC.